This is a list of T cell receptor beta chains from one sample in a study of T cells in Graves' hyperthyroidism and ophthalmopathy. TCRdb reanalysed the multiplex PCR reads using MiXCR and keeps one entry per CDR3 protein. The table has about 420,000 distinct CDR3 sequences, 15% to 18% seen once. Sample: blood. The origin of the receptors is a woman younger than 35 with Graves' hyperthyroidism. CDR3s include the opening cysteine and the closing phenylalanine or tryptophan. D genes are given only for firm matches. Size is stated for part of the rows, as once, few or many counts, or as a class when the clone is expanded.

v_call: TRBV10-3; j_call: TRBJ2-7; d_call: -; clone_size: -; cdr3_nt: TGTGCCATCAGACAGGGTTTCCCCTACGAGCAGTACTTC; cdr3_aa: CAIRQGFPYEQYF
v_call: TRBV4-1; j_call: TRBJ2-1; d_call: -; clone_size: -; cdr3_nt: TGCGCCAGCAGCCAAGTGAGTCATGAGCAGTTCTTC; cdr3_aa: CASSQVSHEQFF
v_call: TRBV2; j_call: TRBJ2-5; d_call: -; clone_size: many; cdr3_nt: TGTGCCAGCAGTGTTGCCAGACAAGAGACCCAGTACTTC; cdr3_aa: CASSVARQETQYF
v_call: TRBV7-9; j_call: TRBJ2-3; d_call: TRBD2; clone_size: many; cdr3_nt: TGTGCCAGCAGCTTAGCCCAAGCGGGGGGAGTCACAGATACGCAGTATTTT; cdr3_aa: CASSLAQAGGVTDTQYF
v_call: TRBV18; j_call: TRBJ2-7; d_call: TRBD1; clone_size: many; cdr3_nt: TGTGCCAGCTCACCGGACAGGGAGGCCTACGAGCAGTACTTC; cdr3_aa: CASSPDREAYEQYF
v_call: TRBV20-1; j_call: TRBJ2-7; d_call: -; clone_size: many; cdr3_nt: TGCAGTGCTAGAGTCGAGCGGCCCCCCTACGAGCAGTACTTC; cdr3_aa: CSARVERPPYEQYF
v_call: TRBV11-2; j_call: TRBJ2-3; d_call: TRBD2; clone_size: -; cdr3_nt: TGTGCCAGCAGCTTAGAACCTAGCGGGGATACGCAGTATTTT; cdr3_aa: CASSLEPSGDTQYF
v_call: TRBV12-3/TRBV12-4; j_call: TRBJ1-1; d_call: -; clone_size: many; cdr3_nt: TGTGCCAGCAGCCGAACCCAGACAGGTCGCACTGAAGCTTTCTTT; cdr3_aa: CASSRTQTGRTEAFF
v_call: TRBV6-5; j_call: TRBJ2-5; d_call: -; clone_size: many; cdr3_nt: TGTGCCAGCAGTTACCGACCGTCCCCCCAAGAGACCCAGTACTTC; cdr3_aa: CASSYRPSPQETQYF
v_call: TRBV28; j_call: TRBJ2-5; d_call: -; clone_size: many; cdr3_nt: TGTGCCAGCAGTTTACAGCAGGGGATTTATGCGACCCAGTACTTC; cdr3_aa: CASSLQQGIYATQYF
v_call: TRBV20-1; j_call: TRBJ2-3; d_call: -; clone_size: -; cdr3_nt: TGCAGTGCTGCCTTAGGGACCGGCTTTCGGCAGGCGCAGTATTTT; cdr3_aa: CSAALGTGFRQAQYF
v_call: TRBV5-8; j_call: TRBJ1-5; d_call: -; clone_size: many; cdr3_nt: TGTGCCAGCTTGATCCAGGGAGGAAGCAATCAGCCCCAGCATTTT; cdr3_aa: CASLIQGGSNQPQHF
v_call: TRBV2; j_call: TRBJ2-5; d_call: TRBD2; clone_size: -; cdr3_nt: TGTGCCAGCAGTGTACGGCTAGCGGGGAGAGAGACCCAGTACTTC; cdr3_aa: CASSVRLAGRETQYF
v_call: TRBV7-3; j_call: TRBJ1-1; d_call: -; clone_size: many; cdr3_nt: TGTGCCAGCAGCTACAGACGTGGCACTGAAGCTTTCTTT; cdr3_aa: CASSYRRGTEAFF
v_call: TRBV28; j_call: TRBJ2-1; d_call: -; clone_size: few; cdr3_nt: TGTGCCAGCAGTTCTACTAGAGGCCGACCATACAATGAGCAGTTCTTC; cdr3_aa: CASSSTRGRPYNEQFF
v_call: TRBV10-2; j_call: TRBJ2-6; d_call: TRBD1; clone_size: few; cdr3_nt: TGCGCCAGCACCACAGGGGGCTCTGGGGCCAACGTCCTGACTTTC; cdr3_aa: CASTTGGSGANVLTF
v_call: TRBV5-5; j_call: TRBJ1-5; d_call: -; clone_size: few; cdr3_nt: TGTGCCAGCAGCTTGGCCAGGGAGGTCAATCAGCCCCAGCATTTT; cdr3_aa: CASSLAREVNQPQHF
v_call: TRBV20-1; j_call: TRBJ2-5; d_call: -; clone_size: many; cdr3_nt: TGCAGTGCTCCCGGGTGGGCAAATCAAGAGACCCAGTACTTC; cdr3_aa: CSAPGWANQETQYF
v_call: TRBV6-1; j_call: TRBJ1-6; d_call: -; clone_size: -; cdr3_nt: TGTGCCAGCAGTGAAGCCGGCAGGGAAATGTCACCCCTCCACTTT; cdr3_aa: CASSEAGREMSPLHF
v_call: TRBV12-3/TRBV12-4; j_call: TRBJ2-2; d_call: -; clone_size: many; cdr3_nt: TGTGCCTCTCAGAGTGGGGGGAACACCGGGGAGCTGTTTTTT; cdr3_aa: CASQSGGNTGELFF
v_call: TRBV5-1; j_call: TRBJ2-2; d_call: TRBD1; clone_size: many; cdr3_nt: TGCGCCAGCAGCGGGACAGAGACGAACACCGGGGAGCTGTTTTTT; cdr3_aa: CASSGTETNTGELFF
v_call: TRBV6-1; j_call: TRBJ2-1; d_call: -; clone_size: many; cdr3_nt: TGTGCCAGCAGTGAAGCTAGTGCGGGGACCAATGAGCAGTTCTTC; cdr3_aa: CASSEASAGTNEQFF
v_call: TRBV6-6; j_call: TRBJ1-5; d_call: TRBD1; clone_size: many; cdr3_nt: TGTGCCAGCAGTTACCCGGGACAGGGAAGGACGCAGCCCCAGCATTTT; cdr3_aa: CASSYPGQGRTQPQHF
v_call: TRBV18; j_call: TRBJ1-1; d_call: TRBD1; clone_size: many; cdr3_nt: TGTGCCAGCTCACAAACAGGGGATCGGGCTGAAGCTTTCTTT; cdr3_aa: CASSQTGDRAEAFF
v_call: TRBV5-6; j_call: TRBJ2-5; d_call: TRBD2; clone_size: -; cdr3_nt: TGTGCCAGCAGCTTGGTAGGGAGGGCCAGGGAGACCCAGTACTTC; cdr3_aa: CASSLVGRARETQYF
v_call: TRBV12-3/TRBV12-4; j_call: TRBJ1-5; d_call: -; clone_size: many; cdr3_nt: TGTGCCAGCAGTGACAGCAGCAATCAGCCCCAGCATTTT; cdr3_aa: CASSDSSNQPQHF
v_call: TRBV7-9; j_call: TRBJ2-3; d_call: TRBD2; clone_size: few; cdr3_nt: TGTGCCAGCACCTGGACTAGCGGGGGGGCCTATACGCAGTATTTT; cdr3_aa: CASTWTSGGAYTQYF